These T cell receptor beta chains were read from a single sample in a study of a mutant IDH1 vaccine in newly diagnosed glioma. Measured with immunoSEQ multiplex PCR; TCRdb has only the in-frame clones, and not every one. This sample has just under 95,000 clones, with 80% to 90% found just once. The starting material was PBMCs, obtained from a glioma patient treated with radiotherapy, temozolomide or both. The receptor source for this set is a woman in her fifties or sixties with glioma. The CDR3 runs from the conserved cysteine through the conserved F or W. D genes are given only for firm matches. For some rows the clone size is stated as once, few or many, or as a class when expanded; others skip it.

cdr3_nt | cdr3_aa | v_call | cdr3_length | j_call | d_call | clone_size
TGTGCCAGCAGGCCGGCTGTAAATGAGCAGTTCTTC | CASRPAVNEQFF | TRBV2 | 12 | TRBJ2-1 | . | .
TGTGCCAGCAGCCAAGATCGTGCGATGGTTCCTGATACGCAGTATTTT | CASSQDRAMVPDTQYF | TRBV4-2 | 16 | TRBJ2-3 | . | once
TGCGCCAGCAGCCAAGATGGTGTGACAGGGGCTTTGGGCTATGGCTACACCTTC | CASSQDGVTGALGYGYTF | TRBV4-1 | 18 | TRBJ1-2 | TRBD1 | .
TGTGCCAGCAGCTTAGCGGAGACGTCCACCGGGGAGCTGTTTTTT | CASSLAETSTGELFF | TRBV7-9 | 15 | TRBJ2-2 | . | .
TGTGCCAGTAGTTGGGGGGGCACCGGGGAGCTGTTTTTT | CASSWGGTGELFF | TRBV19 | 13 | TRBJ2-2 | TRBD2 | few
TGCGCCAGCAGCTTTGGCGGGGGCTCTGGAAACACCATATATTTT | CASSFGGGSGNTIYF | TRBV5-1 | 15 | TRBJ1-3 | . | .
TGCGCCAGCAGCCAAGTGGGGCAGGGGGGAGATACGCAGTATTTT | CASSQVGQGGDTQYF | TRBV4-1 | 15 | TRBJ2-3 | . | once
TGCGCCAGCAGCCCCAGCACAGATACGCAGTATTTT | CASSPSTDTQYF | TRBV5-1 | 12 | TRBJ2-3 | . | .
TGTGCCAGCAGTCCCGACGGGCCTCTCACAGATACGCAGTATTTT | CASSPDGPLTDTQYF | TRBV27 | 15 | TRBJ2-3 | . | .
TGTGCCAGCAGCACCGGGACGGGGAACTACGAGCAGTACTTC | CASSTGTGNYEQYF | TRBV7-9 | 14 | TRBJ2-7 | . | .
TGTGCCAGCAGTTTGGGGGCGCGAAGCACAGATACGCAGTATTTT | CASSLGARSTDTQYF | TRBV27 | 15 | TRBJ2-3 | . | .
TGTGCCAGCAGCTTAACAGGGACAAAAGGGGCCAACGTCCTGACTTTC | CASSLTGTKGANVLTF | TRBV11-2 | 16 | TRBJ2-6 | . | .
TGTGCCAGCTCACCACCGGGTTTCGGCAATCAGCCCCAGCATTTT | CASSPPGFGNQPQHF | TRBV18 | 15 | TRBJ1-5 | . | once
TGTGCCTGGAGTTCCGGACAGGGTTCGAGTGGAAACACCATATATTTT | CAWSSGQGSSGNTIYF | TRBV30 | 16 | TRBJ1-3 | TRBD1 | .
TGTGCCAGCAGCCAGAATGACTGGGGCAATCAGCCCCAGCATTTT | CASSQNDWGNQPQHF | TRBV4-2 | 15 | TRBJ1-5 | . | .
TGTGCCAGCAGCTTATTCCGAGACTACGAGCAGTACTTC | CASSLFRDYEQYF | TRBV7-8 | 13 | TRBJ2-7 | . | .
TGCGCCAGCAGTCAATTTTTTATCTATGGCTACACCTTC | CASSQFFIYGYTF | TRBV23-1 | 13 | TRBJ1-2 | . | .
TGCAGCGTCCACAGGGGGCTTGCCTATGGCTACACCTTC | CSVHRGLAYGYTF | TRBV29-1 | 13 | TRBJ1-2 | TRBD1 | few
TGTGCCAGCAGCGCAGACACCCCATCTAGGGGCGGGGATGAAAAACTGTTTTTT | CASSADTPSRGGDEKLFF | TRBV9 | 18 | TRBJ1-4 | . | .
TGTGCCAGCAGCGGCCCCCCGGGACTACCCCTCGATGAGCAGTTCTTC | CASSGPPGLPLDEQFF | TRBV9 | 16 | TRBJ2-1 | TRBD2 | .
TGTGCCAGCAGCCCAGGGGGCCAACTGAACACTGAAGCTTTCTTT | CASSPGGQLNTEAFF | TRBV9 | 15 | TRBJ1-1 | TRBD1 | few
TGTGCCAGCGTGAAAGGGGCCGGCACCGGGGAGCTGTTTTTT | CASVKGAGTGELFF | TRBV5-6 | 14 | TRBJ2-2 | . | .
TGTGCCAGCAGCTTGGGGGTGGGGGGGCTGAACACTGAAGCTTTCTTT | CASSLGVGGLNTEAFF | TRBV5-6 | 16 | TRBJ1-1 | . | once
TGCGCCAGCAGCCAAGATTATGGCCGGAGTGCAACTAATGAAAAACTGTTTTTT | CASSQDYGRSATNEKLFF | TRBV4-1 | 18 | TRBJ1-4 | . | .
TGTGCCAGCAGTCTCGGACAGGGCCGCAATCAGCCCCAGCATTTT | CASSLGQGRNQPQHF | TRBV27 | 15 | TRBJ1-5 | TRBD1 | .
TGCAGCGTGGAAGATGGTACGCAGTATTTT | CSVEDGTQYF | TRBV29-1 | 10 | TRBJ2-3 | . | .
TGTGCCAGCAGCTTAGAGGGGGGCGGAGGCTATGGCTACACCTTC | CASSLEGGGGYGYTF | TRBV7-2 | 15 | TRBJ1-2 | . | .
TGTGCCTGGGGAGGGACAGGCCAAATGGAACTGTTTTTT | CAWGGTGQMELFF | TRBV30 | 13 | TRBJ1-4 | TRBD1 | .
TGTGCCAGCAGGGACCCGGGACAGGGATCGGGAAACACCATATATTTT | CASRDPGQGSGNTIYF | TRBV2 | 16 | TRBJ1-3 | TRBD1 | .
TGTGCCAGCAGCTCCCACCCCCGCGGGCTGTACCAAGAGACCCAGTACTTC | CASSSHPRGLYQETQYF | TRBV7-2 | 17 | TRBJ2-5 | . | .
TGCGCCAGCAGCCAAGGACAGACCACGGAAGCTTTCTTT | CASSQGQTTEAFF | TRBV4-1 | 13 | TRBJ1-1 | . | .
TGTGCCAGCAGTACGACAGGGGTAAGCTATGGCTACACCTTC | CASSTTGVSYGYTF | TRBV28 | 14 | TRBJ1-2 | TRBD1 | .
TGTGCCAGCTCACCGGGACACACGAACACTGAAGCTTTCTTT | CASSPGHTNTEAFF | TRBV18 | 14 | TRBJ1-1 | . | once
TGTGCCAGCAGTAACCGACGACAGGGTGGTGAAAAACTGTTTTTT | CASSNRRQGGEKLFF | TRBV6-5 | 15 | TRBJ1-4 | TRBD1 | once
TGTGCCAGCAGTGAGGTAGGGTATAGCAATCAGCCCCAGCATTTT | CASSEVGYSNQPQHF | TRBV6-1 | 15 | TRBJ1-5 | . | .
TGTGCCAGCAGTTTCGACAGGGGAGGAGATCAGCCCCAGCATTTT | CASSFDRGGDQPQHF | TRBV27 | 15 | TRBJ1-5 | TRBD1 | .
TGTGCCAGCAGCGTAGGGGCTAGCGGGGGGGCTGGGGAGACCCAGTACTTC | CASSVGASGGAGETQYF | TRBV9 | 17 | TRBJ2-5 | TRBD2 | .
TGTGCCAGCAGCGTAGTCGCAGGGCGGACTGAAGCTTTCTTT | CASSVVAGRTEAFF | TRBV9 | 14 | TRBJ1-1 | . | few
TGTGCCTGGAGTCGGTTCTCTGGAAACACCATATATTTT | CAWSRFSGNTIYF | TRBV30 | 13 | TRBJ1-3 | . | .
TGTGCCAGCAGCTTTGGGCGACGGACGAACACCGGGGAGCTGTTTTTT | CASSFGRRTNTGELFF | TRBV7-2 | 16 | TRBJ2-2 | . | .
TGTGCCAGCAGAGAGAGGGGCAGCACTGAAGCTTTCTTT | CASRERGSTEAFF | TRBV28 | 13 | TRBJ1-1 | . | .
TGTGCCTGGAGTGGGGGGAAGACAGATACGCAGTATTTT | CAWSGGKTDTQYF | TRBV30 | 13 | TRBJ2-3 | . | .
TGCGCCAGCAGCTTGGGCCTGGCGGGGGATGGCTACACCTTC | CASSLGLAGDGYTF | TRBV5-1 | 14 | TRBJ1-2 | . | .
TGCGCCAGCAGCCAATTACCAGCAGATAACACCGGGGAGCTGTTTTTT | CASSQLPADNTGELFF | TRBV4-1 | 16 | TRBJ2-2 | . | .
TGTGCCAGCAATCGACAGGGGAACCAAGAGACCCAGTACTTC | CASNRQGNQETQYF | TRBV6-1 | 14 | TRBJ2-5 | TRBD1 | .
TGTGCCAGTAAATTCAGTAACAGGGAAAACACTGAAGCTTTCTTT | CASKFSNRENTEAFF | TRBV19 | 15 | TRBJ1-1 | . | .
TGTGCCAGCAGCTCGTTAGATAGGGTTCCCTATAGCAATCAGCCCCAGCATTTT | CASSSLDRVPYSNQPQHF | TRBV11-1 | 18 | TRBJ1-5 | . | .
TGCGCCAGCATGCGGTGGGATACGCAGTATTTT | CASMRWDTQYF | TRBV10-2 | 11 | TRBJ2-3 | . | .
TGTGCCATCAGGGGGGCTTTGGCTAGTCAGCCCCAGCATTTT | CAIRGALASQPQHF | TRBV10-3 | 14 | TRBJ1-5 | . | once
TGTGCCAGTAGAACGGACAGGTGGGATGGCTACACCTTC | CASRTDRWDGYTF | TRBV19 | 13 | TRBJ1-2 | TRBD1 | .
TGTGCCAGCAGTCTCAGGGGTTTCGGCACTGAAGCTTTCTTT | CASSLRGFGTEAFF | TRBV5-6 | 14 | TRBJ1-1 | . | .
TGTGCCAGAAGCTTTAGACAGGGCAGGGGGACCGGGGAGCTGTTTTTT | CARSFRQGRGTGELFF | TRBV5-3 | 16 | TRBJ2-2 | TRBD1 | .
TGTGCCTGGAGTGGGAACGGGGGCGGGGAGCTGTTTTTT | CAWSGNGGGELFF | TRBV30 | 13 | TRBJ2-2 | . | .